This TCR beta chain was identified during a study of blood T cell repertoires in COVID-19. Study-level background: Italy, Spain and the United States were the sources of the convalescent and acute COVID-19 samples. PBMCs, B-cell-depleted T cells, or T cells provided the cDNA or gDNA that made up the material.

The repertoire was sequenced with immunoSEQ multiplex PCR; TCRdb's copy has only in-frame clones and lacks some. The sample lists approximately 260,000 clones, approximately 79% occurring once. The V and J ends lost 0 bases and 2 bases respectively, with 13 bases between them. The CDR3 runs 16 residues. Germline-derived CDR1 and CDR2 are SGDLS and YYNGEE. The specimen was peripheral blood. The chain combines TRBV9 with TRBJ2-3; tentative D call: TRBD2 (6 bases). The receptor's source is a woman older than 75 with active or convalescent COVID-19. The CDR3 nucleotides read TGTGCCAGCAGCGTAGGACTAGGGACCAACACAGATACGCAGTATTTT. Translation: CASSVGLGTNTDTQYF.